The 25 T cell receptor beta chains below come from one sample, sequenced in a study of T cells in Graves' hyperthyroidism and ophthalmopathy. Amplified TCR beta CDR3 regions came from RNA transcripts. An initial round of RT-PCR targeting the TCR CDR3 relied on the HTBI primer set. TCRdb processed the multiplex PCR reads anew with MiXCR; each CDR3 protein has one entry. The profile shows about 420,000 distinct CDR3 sequences, roughly an eighth of them singletons. Source material: blood. The receptor source for this set is a woman aged 18-29 years with Graves' hyperthyroidism.

Many counts were recorded for this clonotype. The chain employs TRBV27 and TRBJ2-3; maybe TRBD2 (6 bases). The V and J ends lost 8 bases and 1 base respectively, with 13 bases between them. The CDR3 consists of 14 residues. The germline CDR1 and CDR2 sequences are MNHEY and SMNVEV (reference sequence). CDR3 nucleotide sequence: TGTGCCAGCCGATTAGCGGAGGGCACAGATACGCAGTATTTT. This encodes CASRLAEGTDTQYF.

This clonotype came up many times. The rearrangement joins TRBV12-3 or TRBV12-4 to TRBJ1-2; possible D gene TRBD1, 6 bases. V shed 5 bases and J shed 7 bases, with 20 bases lying between them. The CDR3 covers 15 residues. The chain's CDR3 is CASSQNDRPSGGYTF. The DNA of the CDR3 is TGTGCCAGCAGTCAAAATGACAGGCCCTCCGGTGGCTACACCTTC.

A single count supports this clonotype. The rearrangement uses TRBV19 and TRBJ1-4; D may be TRBD1 (6 bases). The length of the CDR3 is 14 residues. Germline CDR1 and CDR2: LNHDA and SQIVND (reference sequence). Deletions cut 6 bases from V and 3 bases from J, with 11 bases between. Here the CDR3 DNA reads TGTGCCAGTAGACCGGGACAAGCTAATGAAAAACTGTTTTTT. Its protein product is CASRPGQANEKLFF.

This clonotype was recorded a few times. The CDR3 region is CASSVTGVFSYEQYF. The CDR3 DNA follows: TGTGCCAGCAGCGTCACAGGGGTTTTCTCCTACGAGCAGTACTTC. The chain is built from TRBV9 and TRBJ2-7; 7 positions match TRBD1. The J segment lost 0 bases and the V segment lost 2 bases, leaving 5 bases of the junction unmatched. This CDR3 is built from 15 residues. The V gene's germline CDR1 is SGDLS and CDR2 YYNGEE.

At least ten counts were recorded for this clonotype. The chain is built from TRBV6-4 and TRBJ2-1; tentative D call: TRBD2 (6 bases). The V end was cut by 2 bases, the J end by 10 bases, with 18 bases between. CDR1 and CDR2 from the germline V gene are MRHNA and SNTAGT. CDR3 size: 15 residues. The CDR3, as DNA: TGTGCCAGCAGTGACGAGCGGGTCGGTCCCGGGGAGCAGTTCTTC. This sequence encodes CASSDERVGPGEQFF.

This clonotype showed up just a few times. The genes are TRBV28 and TRBJ2-2; D is unclear. This CDR3 spans 12 amino acids. V was pared by 4 bases and J by 4 bases, with 4 bases between. Germline values: CDR1 MDHEN, CDR2 SYDVKM. The CDR3 sequence is CASSSITGELFF. DNA of the CDR3: TGTGCCAGCAGTTCTATCACCGGGGAGCTGTTTTTT.

This clonotype was counted ten times or more. The chain carries TRBV7-3 and TRBJ2-2, with D uncertain. CDR3 length equals 13 residues. Trimming shortened V by 1 base and J by 4 bases, and 4 bases separated the two germline ends. CDR1 and CDR2 from the germline V gene are SGHTA and FQGTGA. CDR3 bases: TGTGCCAGCAGCTTAAAGGGCACCGGGGAGCTGTTTTTT. Its protein product is CASSLKGTGELFF.

The rearrangement uses TRBV6-5 and TRBJ1-3; D unclear. Trimming removed 2 bases from V and 3 bases from J, with 11 bases in between. The CDR3 consists of 15 residues. Germline CDR1 is MNHEY and CDR2 is SVGAGI. The CDR3 DNA sequence: TGTGCCAGCAGTTACCGCCCTTTGGATGGAAACACCATATATTTT. Protein product: CASSYRPLDGNTIYF.

This rearrangement joins TRBV7-9 to TRBJ1-2, with D perhaps matching TRBD1 (6 bases). The V gene lost 1 base and the J gene lost 3 bases, with 12 bases spanning the gap. The germline gives CDR1 SEHNR, CDR2 FQNEAQ (reference sequence). The CDR3 extends over 15 amino acids. CDR3 bases: TGTGCCAGCAGCTTAGAAAGGGGGGGTGACTATGGCTACACCTTC. Protein sequence: CASSLERGGDYGYTF. Looking up the rest from reference TRBV7-9 and TRBJ1-2 gives the full variable domain: DTGVSQNPRHKITKRGQNVTFRCDPISEHNRLYWYRQTLGQGPEFLTYFQNEAQLEKSRLLSDRFSAERPKGSFSTLEIQRTEQGDSAMYLCASSLERGGDYGYTFGSGTRLTVV.

Ten or more counts support this clonotype. The chain links TRBV9 to TRBJ2-1; no clear D gene. This CDR3 has 15 amino acids. Germline values: CDR1 SGDLS, CDR2 YYNGEE. Trimming left V 2 bases short and J 5 bases short, with 14 bases between. This chain's CDR3 is CASSVVYESNNEQFF. The CDR3, as DNA: TGTGCCAGCAGCGTTGTCTACGAAAGCAACAATGAGCAGTTCTTC. Full variable domain (missing parts from reference TRBV9 and TRBJ2-1): DSGVTQTPKHLITATGQRVTLRCSPRSGDLSVYWYQQSLDQGLQFLIQYYNGEERAKGNILERFSAQQFPDLHSELNLSSLELGDSALYFCASSVVYESNNEQFFGPGTRLTVL.

This clonotype came up many times. The chain is built from TRBV28 and TRBJ1-5; TRBD1 might be the D (6 bases). Germline lookup yields CDR1 MDHEN and CDR2 SYDVKM. Trimming pared 6 bases from V and 13 bases from J, leaving 19 bases between. CDR3 length equals 13 residues. CDR3 region: CASSIPDRYRQHF. The CDR3 nucleotides are TGTGCCAGCAGCATCCCTGACAGGTACCGGCAGCATTTT. Supplemented by reference TRBV28 and TRBJ1-5, the full variable domain reads DVKVTQSSRYLVKRTGEKVFLECVQDMDHENMFWYRQDPGLGLRLIYFSYDVKMKEKGDIPEGYSVSREKKERFSLILESASTNQTSMYLCASSIPDRYRQHFGDGTRLSIL.

The rearrangement links TRBV19 to TRBJ2-3; 8 nucleotides agree with TRBD2. CDR3 length: 17 amino acids. Germline V gene data show CDR1 as LNHDA and CDR2 as SQIVND (reference sequence). V lost 3 bases, J lost 5 bases, and 13 bases stayed unmatched. The CDR3: CASSIGALSGTKDTQYF. As DNA, the CDR3 is TGTGCCAGTAGTATTGGGGCTCTTAGCGGGACCAAAGATACGCAGTATTTT.

This clonotype was found many times. J is TRBJ2-3 and V is TRBV7-9; D gene uncertain. V was trimmed by 6 bases and J by 0 bases, leaving 7 bases between them. This CDR3 has 13 residues. Germline lookup yields CDR1 SEHNR and CDR2 FQNEAQ (reference sequence). The DNA of the CDR3 is TGTGCCAGCAGAAGCCGAAGCACAGATACGCAGTATTTT. Translating gives CASRSRSTDTQYF.

This clonotype is a singleton in its sample. V gene TRBV11-2 combines with J gene TRBJ1-2, with 7 positions matching TRBD1. Looked up from germline, CDR1 is SGHAT and CDR2 is FQNNGV. V lost 5 bases, J lost 4 bases, and 7 bases stayed unmatched. This CDR3 spans 14 amino acids. The CDR3 is CASSDVGTAYGYTF. The CDR3 DNA reads as TGTGCCAGCAGCGACGTCGGGACAGCCTATGGCTACACCTTC.

Note on this clonotype: A clone one base away is much larger, so this may be a read error. The conserved phenylalanine or tryptophan normally closing the CDR3 is absent here, so this likely arose from a read error. The chain recombines TRBV7-3 with TRBJ2-1; 11 nucleotides align to TRBD2. V was clipped by 1 base and J by 4 bases; unmatched bases: 6. CDR1 is SGHTA, CDR2 FQGTGA, per germline. The CDR3 loop spans 17 amino acids. CDR3 residues: CASSLSGGTSGYNEQFS. The CDR3, as DNA: TGTGCCAGCAGCTTAAGTGGGGGGACTAGCGGTTACAATGAGCAGTTCTCC.

The rearrangement uses TRBV30 and TRBJ2-7; D is perhaps TRBD1 (5 bases). The CDR3 is 10 amino acids. CDR1 is GTSNPN and CDR2 is SVGIG in the germline V gene (reference sequence). V was clipped by 4 bases and J by 9 bases, with 10 bases between them. CDR3: CAWKGPRQYF. CDR3 DNA: TGTGCCTGGAAGGGGCCAAGGCAGTACTTC.

This clonotype was found many times. The genes are TRBV7-9 and TRBJ2-1; 12 bases are a match to TRBD1. The CDR3 has 16 residues. Germline assignment: CDR1 SEHNR and CDR2 FQNEAQ (reference sequence). With V trimmed by 2 bases and J by 4 bases, 3 bases remained unmatched. The CDR3 loop reads CASSLRDRGLYNEQFF. CDR3 coding DNA: TGTGCCAGCAGCTTACGGGACAGGGGGCTGTACAATGAGCAGTTCTTC.

This clonotype was picked up a small number of times. The chain carries TRBV27 and TRBJ1-5; unclear D gene. CDR3 length equals 12 residues. CDR1 and CDR2 from the germline V gene are MNHEY and SMNVEV (reference sequence). V lost 3 bases, J lost 5 bases, and 5 bases lay in between. For the CDR3, the DNA is TGTGCCAGCAGTTTCCGGGATCAGCCCCAGCATTTT. This gives the protein CASSFRDQPQHF.

This chain uses TRBV6-1 with TRBJ1-1; D remains unclear. The V end was cut by 5 bases, the J end by 0 bases, with 13 bases between. Germline V gene sequence: CDR1 MNHNS, CDR2 SASEGT. This CDR3 comprises 15 residues. The CDR3 nucleotides are TGTGCCAGCAGTTTGTCGGGTGGGGTGAACACTGAAGCTTTCTTT. Protein sequence: CASSLSGGVNTEAFF.

For this clonotype: A much more abundant neighbour one base away suggests this may be a read error. J is TRBJ2-1 and V is TRBV6-1; 8 bases match TRBD1. Germline values: CDR1 MNHNS, CDR2 SASEGT. The CDR3 has 18 residues. CDR3 residues: CASSPTVSGGPSHNEQLF. The CDR3 nucleotides read TGTGCCAGCAGTCCAACCGTTTCAGGGGGCCCATCCCACAATGAGCAGCTCTTC.

This clonotype was picked up many times. The rearrangement links TRBV27 to TRBJ1-5, with D perhaps TRBD1 (6 bases). Germline V gene data show CDR1 as MNHEY and CDR2 as SMNVEV (reference sequence). V lost 3 bases and J lost 5, with 14 bases in between. This CDR3 region has 15 residues. In nucleotides, the CDR3 is TGTGCCAGCAGTTTCCGGGCAGGGGCCCATCAGCCCCAGCATTTT. It codes for CASSFRAGAHQPQHF.

This clonotype has at least ten counts. V gene TRBV7-9 combines with J gene TRBJ2-1, with 7 bases that match TRBD1. The CDR3 sequence is 18 residues long. The junction had 12 bases not matched to a gene; V was cut back by 0 bases and J by 4 bases. CDR1 is SEHNR and CDR2 is FQNEAQ in the germline V gene (reference sequence). This CDR3 reads CASSLADRGRGRYNEQFF. CDR3 coding DNA: TGTGCCAGCAGCTTAGCGGACCGGGGAAGGGGGCGATACAATGAGCAGTTCTTC.

This clonotype appeared many times. V gene TRBV20-1 combines with J gene TRBJ2-7; D possibly corresponds to TRBD1 (6 bases). The V gene's germline CDR1 is DFQATT and CDR2 SNEGSKA (reference sequence). V lost 0 bases to trimming and J lost 5 bases, with 17 bases between them. The CDR3 totals 15 residues. Here the CDR3 DNA reads TGCAGTGCTAGAGATGTGGGGCAGGGGATTCACGAGCAGTACTTC. Translating gives CSARDVGQGIHEQYF.

In this sample, this clonotype turned up a few times. V is TRBV6-2 or TRBV6-3 and J is TRBJ1-3, with D possibly TRBD1 on 5 matching bases. The CDR3 contains 13 residues. V was clipped by 5 bases and J by 6 bases, with 11 bases between them. Germline lookup yields CDR1 MNHEY and CDR2 SVGEGT. CDR3 bases: TGTGCCAGCAGTGCAGGGTACGAAAACACCATATATTTT. It codes for CASSAGYENTIYF.

This clonotype has a count of ten or more. V usage is TRBV7-8 and J usage is TRBJ1-1; tentative D call: TRBD1 (5 bases). CDR3 length: 15 amino acids. V gave up 5 bases and J gave up 1 base, with 14 bases separating them. From germline, CDR1 is SGHVS and CDR2 FQNEAQ. This chain's CDR3 is CASSLSWQGNTEAFF. As DNA, the CDR3 is TGTGCCAGCAGCCTTTCGTGGCAGGGGAACACTGAAGCTTTCTTT.